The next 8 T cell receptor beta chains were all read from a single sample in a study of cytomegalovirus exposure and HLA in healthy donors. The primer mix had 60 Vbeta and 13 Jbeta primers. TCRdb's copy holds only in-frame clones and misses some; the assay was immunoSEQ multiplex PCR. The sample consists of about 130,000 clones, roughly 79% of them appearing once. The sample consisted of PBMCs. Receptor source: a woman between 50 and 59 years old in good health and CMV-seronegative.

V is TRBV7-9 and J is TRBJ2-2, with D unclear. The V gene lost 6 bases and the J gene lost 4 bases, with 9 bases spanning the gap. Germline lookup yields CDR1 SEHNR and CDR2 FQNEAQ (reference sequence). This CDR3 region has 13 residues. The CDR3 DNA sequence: TGTGCCAGCAGTGTGGCTTTCACCGGGGAGCTGTTTTTT. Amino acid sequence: CASSVAFTGELFF.

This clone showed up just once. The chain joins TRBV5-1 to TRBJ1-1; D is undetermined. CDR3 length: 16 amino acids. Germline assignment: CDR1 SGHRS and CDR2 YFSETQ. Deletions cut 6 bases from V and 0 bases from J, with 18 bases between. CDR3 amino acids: CASKLLRAGMNTEAFF. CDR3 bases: TGCGCCAGCAAACTCTTGCGGGCAGGCATGAACACTGAAGCTTTCTTT.

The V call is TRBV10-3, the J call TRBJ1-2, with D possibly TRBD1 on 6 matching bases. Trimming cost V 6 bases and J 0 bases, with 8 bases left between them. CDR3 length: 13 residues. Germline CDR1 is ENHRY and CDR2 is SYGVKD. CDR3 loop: CAIRGTPNYGYTF. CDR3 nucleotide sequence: TGTGCCATCAGAGGGACACCTAACTATGGCTACACCTTC.

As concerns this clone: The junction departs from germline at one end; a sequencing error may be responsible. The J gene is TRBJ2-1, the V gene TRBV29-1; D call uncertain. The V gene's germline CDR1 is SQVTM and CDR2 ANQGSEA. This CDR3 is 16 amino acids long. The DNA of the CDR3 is TGCAGCGTTGAAGTAGAGGTCTTTAGCTCCCACAATGAGCAGTTCTTC. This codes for CSVEVEVFSSHNEQFF.

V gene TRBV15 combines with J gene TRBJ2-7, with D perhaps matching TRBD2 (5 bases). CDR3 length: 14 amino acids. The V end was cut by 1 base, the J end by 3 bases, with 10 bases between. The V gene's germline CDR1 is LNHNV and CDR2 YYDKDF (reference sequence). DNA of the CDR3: TGTGCCACCAGCAGAGGAGGGCCGATCTACGAGCAGTACGTC. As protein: CATSRGGPIYEQYV.

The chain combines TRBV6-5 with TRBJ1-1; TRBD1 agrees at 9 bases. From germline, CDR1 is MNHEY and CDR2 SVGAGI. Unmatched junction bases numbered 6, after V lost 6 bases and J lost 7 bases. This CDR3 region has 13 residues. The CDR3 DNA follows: TGTGCCAGCAGGACTGGGGGACAGGGTGAAGCTTTCTTT. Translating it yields CASRTGGQGEAFF.

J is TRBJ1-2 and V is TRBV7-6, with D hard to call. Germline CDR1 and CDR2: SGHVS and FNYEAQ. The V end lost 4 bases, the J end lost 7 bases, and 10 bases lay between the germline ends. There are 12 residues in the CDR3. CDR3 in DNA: TGTGCCAGCAGCTCCCGACACGGTGGCTACACCTTC. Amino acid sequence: CASSSRHGGYTF.

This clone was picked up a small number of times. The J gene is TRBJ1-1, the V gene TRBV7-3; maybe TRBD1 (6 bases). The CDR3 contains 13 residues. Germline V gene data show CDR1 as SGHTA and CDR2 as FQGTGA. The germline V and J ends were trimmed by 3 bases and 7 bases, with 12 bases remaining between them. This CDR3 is CASSLDSGGEAFF. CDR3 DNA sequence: TGTGCCAGCAGCTTGGACAGCGGGGGTGAAGCTTTCTTT.